A selection of T cell receptor beta chains follows, all from one sample in a study of CD8 T cells in Susac syndrome. From the immunoSEQ multiplex PCR reads, TCRdb called clonotypes with MiXCR, one entry per CDR3 protein. In the table there are 150,000 to 200,000 distinct CDR3 sequences, 90% to 95% of which are singletons. The specimen sequenced was CD4+ T cells from PBMCs. All receptors derive from a human donor with Susac syndrome. The CDR3 runs from the conserved cysteine through the conserved F or W. D genes are given only for firm matches. For some rows the clone size is stated as once, few or many, or as a class when expanded; others skip it.

abundance	v_gene	j_gene	d_gene	CDR3nt	CDR3aa
NA	TRBV7-3	TRBJ2-3	NA	TGTGCCAGCAGGTTGTCTAGCACAGATACGCAGTATTTT	CASRLSSTDTQYF
once	TRBV7-8	TRBJ2-7	TRBD1	TGTGCCAGCAGCCCGACAGGGTATGGTCCCTACGAGCAGTACTTC	CASSPTGYGPYEQYF
NA	TRBV4-1	TRBJ2-5	TRBD1	TGCGCCAGCAGCCCGACAGGGCCCAAGGAGACCCAGTACTTC	CASSPTGPKETQYF
NA	TRBV27	TRBJ1-6	TRBD1	TGTGCCAGCAGTACAACGACAGGGGGCCGTTCACCCCTCCACTTT	CASSTTTGGRSPLHF
NA	TRBV5-1	TRBJ2-5	NA	TGCGCCAGCAGCTTGCATGGAGAAGAGACCCAGTACTTC	CASSLHGEETQYF
NA	TRBV20-1	TRBJ1-2	TRBD1	TGCAGTGCTCCCAGACAGGGGCGGTATGGCTACACCTTC	CSAPRQGRYGYTF
NA	TRBV9	TRBJ1-6	NA	TGTGCCAGCAGCCTACAGGGTCACGATTCACCCCTCCACTTT	CASSLQGHDSPLHF
NA	TRBV14	TRBJ1-2	TRBD1	TGTGCCAGCAGTTCAACGTCACCGGGACAGGGTTCCAACTATGGCTACACCTTC	CASSSTSPGQGSNYGYTF
NA	TRBV6-2/TRBV6-3	TRBJ2-1	NA	TGTGCCAGCAGTTCCCAGTATAGCTCCTACAATGAGCAGTTCTTC	CASSSQYSSYNEQFF
NA	TRBV4-3	TRBJ1-2	TRBD1	TGCGCCAGCAGCCAAGATGGGGCAGGGGGCTCCTATGGCTACACCTTC	CASSQDGAGGSYGYTF
NA	TRBV5-4	TRBJ2-7	TRBD1	TGTGCCAGCAGCTCTGGACAGGGGAGGACCTACGAGCAGTACTTC	CASSSGQGRTYEQYF
NA	TRBV7-6	TRBJ1-6	NA	TGTGCCAGCAGCTTGGGTTTAGGACGCATCGATTCACCCCTCCACTTT	CASSLGLGRIDSPLHF
NA	TRBV19	TRBJ2-5	TRBD1	TGTGCCAGTAGTATAGGAGGGACAGGGAGGGAACACTTC	CASSIGGTGREHF
NA	TRBV20-1	TRBJ2-5	NA	TGCAGTGCTAGAGTTGGGTCTGTCGGGGAGACCCAGTACTTC	CSARVGSVGETQYF
NA	TRBV29-1	TRBJ2-7	TRBD1	TGCAGCGTTGATTCCGGGACAGGGACCTACGAGCAGTACTTC	CSVDSGTGTYEQYF
few	TRBV20-1	TRBJ2-3	NA	TGCAGTGCTAGAGATTCCGGGGGCACAGATACGCAGTATTTT	CSARDSGGTDTQYF
NA	TRBV14	TRBJ2-1	TRBD1	TGTGCCAGCAGCCAAGTGGGGAACAGGGGCAAACGGAATGAGCAGTTCTTC	CASSQVGNRGKRNEQFF
NA	TRBV30	TRBJ2-3	NA	TGTGCCTGGAGTGGGACGCCGAGAAACACAGATACGCAGTATTTT	CAWSGTPRNTDTQYF
NA	TRBV6-6	TRBJ1-1	NA	TGTGCCAGCAGCCAGGGGCGACTGAACACTGAAGCTTTCTTT	CASSQGRLNTEAFF
NA	TRBV5-4	TRBJ1-5	TRBD1	TGTGCCTTTTCAAACCAGGACAGGGATAATCAGCCCCAGCATTTT	CAFSNQDRDNQPQHF
once	TRBV11-2	TRBJ2-7	NA	TGTGCCAGCAGAAGGGGTGTCCGACTTTCCTCCTACGAGCAGTACTTC	CASRRGVRLSSYEQYF
NA	TRBV6-6	TRBJ2-3	NA	TGTGCCAGCAGCCAAGGACGACGGGGGACAGATACGCAGTATTTT	CASSQGRRGTDTQYF
NA	TRBV9	TRBJ2-7	TRBD1	TGTGCCAGCAGCGTAGGGGCAGGGGGTACCTACGAGCAGTACTTC	CASSVGAGGTYEQYF
once	TRBV29-1	TRBJ2-5	NA	TGCAGCGTTGGAGGGCTCCAAGAGACCCAGTACTTC	CSVGGLQETQYF
NA	TRBV7-9	TRBJ2-3	NA	TGCGTGGTCACAGATACGCAGTATTTT	CVVTDTQYF
NA	TRBV4-1	TRBJ2-3	NA	TGCGCCAGCAGCCAAGATCGGGGGCGCTCATTCGATACGCAGTATTTT	CASSQDRGRSFDTQYF
NA	TRBV20-1	TRBJ1-4	TRBD1	TGCAGTGCTAGGGGTCCCGGGACAGGGGGGGATAATGAAAAACTGTTTTTT	CSARGPGTGGDNEKLFF
NA	TRBV29-1	TRBJ1-1	TRBD1	TGCAGCGGTGGGGGGGGACAGGGGAACACTGAAGCTTTCTTT	CSGGGGQGNTEAFF
NA	TRBV20-1	TRBJ1-1	NA	TGCAGTGCCCTCCGGCTTACAGGGAACACTGAAGCTTTCTTT	CSALRLTGNTEAFF
NA	TRBV29-1	TRBJ2-6	TRBD1	TGCAGCGTTCCCCGGACAGGTAATGCTGCGGGGGCCAACGTCCTGACTTTC	CSVPRTGNAAGANVLTF
NA	TRBV20-1	TRBJ1-6	NA	TGCAGTGCCGTCGGGGTGTCAGGGCCACGCTATAATTCACCCCTCCACTTT	CSAVGVSGPRYNSPLHF
NA	TRBV29-1	TRBJ1-2	TRBD1	TGCAGCGTTGAAGATGGCGGGACAGTGGCTAACACCTTC	CSVEDGGTVANTF
NA	TRBV5-4	TRBJ2-1	TRBD2	TGTGCCAGCAGCTTGGCAAGCGGGGGTACCTACAATGAGCAGTTCTTC	CASSLASGGTYNEQFF
NA	TRBV20-1	TRBJ1-2	TRBD1	TGCAGTGTTCGGACAGGTCCCTATGGCTACACCTTC	CSVRTGPYGYTF
few	TRBV7-2	TRBJ2-3	NA	TGTGCCAGCAGCTCCACAGATACGCAGTATTTT	CASSSTDTQYF
NA	TRBV24-1	TRBJ2-1	NA	TGTGCCACCAGTGATTGGGGGTCGGACAATGAGCAGTTCTTC	CATSDWGSDNEQFF
NA	TRBV20-1	TRBJ2-1	NA	TGCAGTGCTAGAGTCCCCAGTCGACTTGGCTCCTACAATGAGCAGTTCTTC	CSARVPSRLGSYNEQFF
NA	TRBV12-3/TRBV12-4	TRBJ1-2	NA	TGTGCCAGCAGTCCCGGACAGCTATACCAATATGGCTACACCTTC	CASSPGQLYQYGYTF
NA	TRBV20-1	TRBJ2-6	NA	TGCAGTGCTAGTCCCGCCTCTGGGGCCAACGTCCTGACTTTC	CSASPASGANVLTF
NA	TRBV20-1	TRBJ2-5	NA	TGCAGTGCTAGAGATGCACGGATACAAGAGACCCAGTACTTC	CSARDARIQETQYF
once	TRBV5-4	TRBJ1-2	TRBD1	TGTGCCAGCAGCCGGACAGGGGGCGGCTACACCTTC	CASSRTGGGYTF
NA	TRBV3-1	TRBJ2-6	NA	TGTGCCAGCAGCCAAGAACGCAGGGGTGGGGCCAACGTCCTGACTTTC	CASSQERRGGANVLTF
NA	TRBV12-3/TRBV12-4	TRBJ2-3	TRBD2	TGTGCCAGCAGTTTACAGCGCGGGGGGACCCGCACAGATACGCAGTATTTT	CASSLQRGGTRTDTQYF
NA	TRBV7-2	TRBJ1-6	NA	TGTGCCAGCAGCTTATACCCCAGCGGGAATTCACCCCTCCACTTT	CASSLYPSGNSPLHF
NA	TRBV20-1	TRBJ2-1	NA	TGCAGTGCTATGCCGGGATTCTCCTACAATGAGCAGTTCTTC	CSAMPGFSYNEQFF
few	TRBV2	TRBJ2-1	NA	TGTGCCAGCAGTGGGGGCAGTTACAATGAGCAGTTCTTC	CASSGGSYNEQFF
NA	TRBV5-4	TRBJ1-4	NA	TGTGCCAGCAGCCGTGCCCAGGGAAGCAATGAAAAACTGTTTTTT	CASSRAQGSNEKLFF
NA	TRBV2	TRBJ1-5	TRBD1	TGTGCCAGCAGTGATAGGGGACAGGGCACCCAGCCCCAGCATTTT	CASSDRGQGTQPQHF
NA	TRBV12-3/TRBV12-4	TRBJ2-7	TRBD2	TGTGCCAGCGGGGAGGGAGACGCACACGAGCAGTACTTC	CASGEGDAHEQYF
NA	TRBV7-9	TRBJ2-1	NA	TGTGCCAGCTCTCCGGATTCGAGGAATGAGCAGTTCTTC	CASSPDSRNEQFF
NA	TRBV6-4	TRBJ1-1	TRBD1	TGTGCCAGCAGTAACCCAATTTCCGGGACAGGGGATATGAACACTGAAGCTTTCTTT	CASSNPISGTGDMNTEAFF
NA	TRBV2	TRBJ1-2	NA	TGTGCCAGCAGTGACCAGGAGCTCTATGGCTACACCTTC	CASSDQELYGYTF
NA	TRBV6-5	TRBJ1-1	NA	TGTGCCAGCAGTTACGGGCCTCAGAGGGGCCCTCTCTTT	CASSYGPQRGPLF